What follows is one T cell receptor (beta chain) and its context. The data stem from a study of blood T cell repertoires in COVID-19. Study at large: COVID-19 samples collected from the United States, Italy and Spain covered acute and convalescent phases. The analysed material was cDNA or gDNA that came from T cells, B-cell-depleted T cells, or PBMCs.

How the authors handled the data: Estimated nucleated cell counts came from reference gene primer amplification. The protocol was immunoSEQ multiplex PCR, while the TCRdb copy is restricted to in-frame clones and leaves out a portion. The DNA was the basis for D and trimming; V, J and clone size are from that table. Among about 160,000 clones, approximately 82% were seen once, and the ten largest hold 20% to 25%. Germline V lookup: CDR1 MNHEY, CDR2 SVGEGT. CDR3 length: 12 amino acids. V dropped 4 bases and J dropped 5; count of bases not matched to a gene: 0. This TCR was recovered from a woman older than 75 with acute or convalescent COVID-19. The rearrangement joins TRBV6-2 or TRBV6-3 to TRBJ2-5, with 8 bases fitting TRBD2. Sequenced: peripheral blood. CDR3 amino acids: CASSSGGETQYF. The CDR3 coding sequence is TGTGCCAGCAGTTCGGGAGGGGAGACCCAGTACTTC.